This T cell receptor (beta chain) was documented in a study of T cell repertoires in cytomegalovirus infection. Comments on this clonotype: Its cognate antigen is unknown.

Via MiXCR, TCRdb re-called the reads, giving one row per CDR3 protein. The sample yields some 110,000 distinct CDR3 sequences, over 30% seen once. CDR1 and CDR2 (germline): PRHDT, FYEKMQ (reference sequence). The V gene lost 5 bases and the J gene lost 0 bases, with 10 bases spanning the gap. This CDR3 has 14 residues. The chain is built from TRBV13 and TRBJ2-5; possibly TRBD1 for D (5 bases). This receptor was identified in a human donor in good health (CMV status not recorded). Some clones in this sample may be carry-over from other donors' samples. The sample was CD8+ T cells from cultured PBMCs, taken from culture after CMV antigen stimulation. In DNA, the CDR3 is TGTGCCAGCAGCATAGACAGATACCAAGAGACCCAGTACTTC. Translating gives CASSIDRYQETQYF.